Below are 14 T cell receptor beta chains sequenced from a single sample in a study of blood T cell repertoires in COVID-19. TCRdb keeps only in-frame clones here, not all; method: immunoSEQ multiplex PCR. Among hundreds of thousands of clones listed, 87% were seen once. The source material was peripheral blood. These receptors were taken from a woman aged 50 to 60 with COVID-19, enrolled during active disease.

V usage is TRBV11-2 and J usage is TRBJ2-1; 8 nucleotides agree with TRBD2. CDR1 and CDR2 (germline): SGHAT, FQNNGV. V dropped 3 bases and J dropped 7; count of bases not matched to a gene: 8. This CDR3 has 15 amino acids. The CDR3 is CASSLWLAGLNEQFF. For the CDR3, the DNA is TGTGCCAGCAGCTTGTGGCTAGCGGGTCTTAATGAGCAGTTCTTC.

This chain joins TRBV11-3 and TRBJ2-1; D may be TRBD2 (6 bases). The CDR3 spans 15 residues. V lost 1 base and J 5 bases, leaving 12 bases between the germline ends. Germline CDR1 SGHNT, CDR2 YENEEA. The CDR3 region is CASSLGAGLNNEQFF. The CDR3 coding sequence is TGTGCCAGCAGCTTAGGGGCGGGACTGAACAATGAGCAGTTCTTC. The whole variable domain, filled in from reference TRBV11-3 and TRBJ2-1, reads EAGVVQSPRYKIIEKKQPVAFWCNPISGHNTLYWYLQNLGQGPELLIRYENEEAVDDSQLPKDRFSAERLKGVDSTLKIQPAELGDSAVYLCASSLGAGLNNEQFFGPGTRLTVL.

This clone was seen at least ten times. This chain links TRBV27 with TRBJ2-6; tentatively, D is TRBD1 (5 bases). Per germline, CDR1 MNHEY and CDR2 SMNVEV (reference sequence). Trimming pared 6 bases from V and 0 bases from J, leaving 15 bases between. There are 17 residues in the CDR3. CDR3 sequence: CASSPSTVLSGANVLTF. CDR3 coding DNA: TGTGCCAGCAGCCCCTCGACAGTCCTCTCTGGGGCCAACGTCCTGACTTTC.

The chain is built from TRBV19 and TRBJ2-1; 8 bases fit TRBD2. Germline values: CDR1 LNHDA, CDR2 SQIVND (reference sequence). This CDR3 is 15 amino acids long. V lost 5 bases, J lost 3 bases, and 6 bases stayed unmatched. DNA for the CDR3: TGTGCCAGTAGTTGGGCGGGAGGACGCTACAATGAGCAGTTCTTC. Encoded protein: CASSWAGGRYNEQFF.

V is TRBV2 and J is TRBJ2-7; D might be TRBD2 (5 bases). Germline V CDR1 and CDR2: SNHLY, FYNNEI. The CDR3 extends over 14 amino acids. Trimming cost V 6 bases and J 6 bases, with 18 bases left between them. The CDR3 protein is CASSERAPSGEQYF. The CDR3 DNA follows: TGTGCCAGCAGCGAGAGGGCCCCGAGCGGCGAGCAGTACTTC.

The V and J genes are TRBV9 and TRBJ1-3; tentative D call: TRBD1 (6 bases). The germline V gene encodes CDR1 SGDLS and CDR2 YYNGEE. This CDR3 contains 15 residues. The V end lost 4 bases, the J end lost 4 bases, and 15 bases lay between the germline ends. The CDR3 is CASSSVGRGGNTIYF. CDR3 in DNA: TGTGCCAGCAGCAGCGTAGGGAGGGGGGGAAACACCATATATTTT.

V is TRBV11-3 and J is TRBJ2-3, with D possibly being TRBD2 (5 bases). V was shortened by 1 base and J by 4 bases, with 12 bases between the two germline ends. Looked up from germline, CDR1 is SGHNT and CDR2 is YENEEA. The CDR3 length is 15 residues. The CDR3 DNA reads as TGTGCCAGCAGCTTAGGAGTGGGAGAGGCAGATACGCAGTATTTT. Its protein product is CASSLGVGEADTQYF.

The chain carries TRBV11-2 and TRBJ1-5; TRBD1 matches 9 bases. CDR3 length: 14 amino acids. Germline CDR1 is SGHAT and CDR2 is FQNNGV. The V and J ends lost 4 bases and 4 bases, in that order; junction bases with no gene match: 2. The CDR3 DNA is TGTGCCAGCAGCTCCGGGACAGGGAATCAGCCCCAGCATTTT. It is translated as CASSSGTGNQPQHF.

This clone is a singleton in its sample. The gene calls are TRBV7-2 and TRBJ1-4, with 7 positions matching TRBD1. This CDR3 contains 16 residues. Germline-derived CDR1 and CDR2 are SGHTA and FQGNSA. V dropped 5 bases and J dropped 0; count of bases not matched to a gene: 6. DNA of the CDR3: TGTGCCAGCAGCCTTAGCAGGGGGACAACTAATGAAAAACTGTTTTTT. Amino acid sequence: CASSLSRGTTNEKLFF.

CDR3 amino acids: CASSLDGTGGFVRELFF. In DNA, the CDR3 is TGTGCCAGCAGCTTAGATGGCACAGGGGGTTTTGTGAGGGAGCTGTTTTTT. This chain connects TRBV11-2 to TRBJ2-2, with 8 positions matching TRBD1. Germline V lookup: CDR1 SGHAT, CDR2 FQNNGV. Trimming at V came to 0 bases and at J to 9 bases, leaving 12 bases not matched to a gene. This CDR3 contains 17 residues.

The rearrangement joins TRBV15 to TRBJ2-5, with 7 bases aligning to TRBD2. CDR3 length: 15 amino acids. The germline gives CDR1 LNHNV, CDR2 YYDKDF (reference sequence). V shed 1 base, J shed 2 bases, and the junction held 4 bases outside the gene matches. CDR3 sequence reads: CATSRVASGQETQYF. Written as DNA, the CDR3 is TGTGCCACCAGCAGAGTGGCTAGCGGACAAGAGACCCAGTACTTC. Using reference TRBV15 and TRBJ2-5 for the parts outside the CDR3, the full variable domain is DAMVIQNPRYQVTQFGKPVTLSCSQTLNHNVMYWYQQKSSQAPKLLFHYYDKDFNNEADTPDNFQSRRPNTSFCFLDIRSPGLGDTAMYLCATSRVASGQETQYFGPGTRLLVL.

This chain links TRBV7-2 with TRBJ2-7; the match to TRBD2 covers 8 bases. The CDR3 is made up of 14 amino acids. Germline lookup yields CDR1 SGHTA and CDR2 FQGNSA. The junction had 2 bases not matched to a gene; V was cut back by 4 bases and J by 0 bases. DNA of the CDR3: TGTGCCAGCAGCTCGAGCGGGAGCTCCTACGAGCAGTACTTC. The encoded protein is CASSSSGSSYEQYF. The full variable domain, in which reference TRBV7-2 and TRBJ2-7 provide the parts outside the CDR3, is GAGVSQSPSNKVTEKGKDVELRCDPISGHTALYWYRQSLGQGLEFLIYFQGNSAPDKSGLPSDRFSAERTGGSVSTLTIQRTQQEDSAVYLCASSSSGSSYEQYFGPGTRLTVT.

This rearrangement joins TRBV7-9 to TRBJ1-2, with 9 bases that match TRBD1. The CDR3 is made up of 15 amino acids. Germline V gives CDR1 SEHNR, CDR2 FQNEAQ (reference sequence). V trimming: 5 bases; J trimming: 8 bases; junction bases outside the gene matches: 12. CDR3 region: CASSLTSGQGYGYTF. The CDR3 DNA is TGTGCCAGCAGCCTAACCTCGGGACAGGGTTACGGCTACACCTTC.

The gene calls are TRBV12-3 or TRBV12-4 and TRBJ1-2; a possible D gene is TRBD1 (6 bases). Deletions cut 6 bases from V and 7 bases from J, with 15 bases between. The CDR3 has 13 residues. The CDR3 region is CASSRDTGSGYTF. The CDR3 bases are TGTGCCAGCAGCCGGGATACAGGGAGTGGCTACACCTTC.